A selection of T cell receptor beta chains follows, all from one sample in a study of shared clonotypes between healthy human individuals. Measured with immunoSEQ multiplex PCR; TCRdb has only the in-frame clones, and not every one. The sample lists fewer than 3 million clones; 80% to 95% were seen once. The source material was naive CD4+ T cells from PBMCs. Receptor source: a man between 18 and 29 years old in good health. Some clones in this sample may be carry-over from other donors' samples. The CDR3 runs from the conserved cysteine through the conserved F or W. The D gene is left open where the match is weak. Part of the rows lack a size; the others show once, few, many or a class for expanded clones.

size,V,D,J,CDR3,DNA
.,TRBV7-9,.,TRBJ1-1,CASSLVPTGTMNTEAFF,TGTGCCAGCAGCTTAGTCCCGACAGGAACCATGAACACTGAAGCTTTCTTT
few,TRBV7-2,.,TRBJ1-5,CASSLAGQPQHF,TGTGCCAGCAGCTTAGCTGGTCAGCCCCAGCATTTT
once,TRBV18,TRBD2,TRBJ2-2,CASSPFTSGNTGELFF,TGTGCCAGCTCACCCTTTACTAGCGGGAACACCGGGGAGCTGTTTTTT
.,TRBV12-5,.,TRBJ1-1,CASGLGLSTEAFF,TGTGCTAGTGGTTTGGGGTTAAGCACTGAAGCTTTCTTT
.,TRBV5-1,.,TRBJ2-2,CASRGENTGELFF,TGCGCCAGCAGAGGCGAAAACACCGGGGAGCTGTTTTTT
.,TRBV6-1,.,TRBJ2-2,CASNRDGMAGELFF,TGTGCCAGCAATAGAGACGGGATGGCCGGGGAGCTGTTTTTT
.,TRBV5-1,.,TRBJ1-4,CASSLALEPTNEKLFF,TGCGCCAGCAGCTTGGCCCTGGAGCCAACTAATGAAAAACTGTTTTTT
.,TRBV6-6,.,TRBJ2-5,CASSYRIAETQYF,TGTGCCAGCAGTTACCGGATTGCGGAGACCCAGTACTTC
.,TRBV28,.,TRBJ1-2,CASSFRGSNYGYTF,TGTGCCAGCAGTTTCCGGGGATCTAACTATGGCTACACCTTC
.,TRBV19,TRBD2,TRBJ2-1,CASSPGLAPNEQFF,TGTGCCAGTTCTCCGGGACTAGCTCCCAATGAGCAGTTCTTC
.,TRBV5-1,.,TRBJ1-5,CASSLVSGPNQPQHF,TGCGCCAGCAGCTTGGTATCAGGGCCCAATCAGCCCCAGCATTTT
.,TRBV7-9,.,TRBJ1-4,CASSLEGQGLNEKLFF,TGTGCCAGCAGCTTAGAGGGTCAGGGTCTTAATGAAAAACTGTTTTTT
.,TRBV9,TRBD1,TRBJ1-2,CASSEDPTGSYTF,TGTGCCAGCAGCGAGGACCCGACAGGGAGCTACACCTTC
.,TRBV7-9,.,TRBJ1-1,CASSLQGTGNTEAFF,TGTGCCAGCAGCTTGCAGGGGACGGGGAACACTGAAGCTTTCTTT
.,TRBV5-1,.,TRBJ1-2,CASSPVWGGNYGYTF,TGCGCCAGCAGCCCTGTCTGGGGGGGTAACTATGGCTACACCTTC
.,TRBV7-9,.,TRBJ2-7,CASSPSLGLHEQYF,TGTGCCAGCAGCCCCAGCTTAGGCCTCCACGAGCAGTACTTC
.,TRBV7-6,.,TRBJ2-7,CASSSAGDREQYF,TGTGCCAGCAGCTCCGCAGGGGACCGCGAGCAGTACTTC
.,TRBV14,.,TRBJ2-3,CASSRRGTAQRTQYF,TGTGCCAGCAGTCGGAGAGGGACGGCTCAGCGTACGCAGTATTTT
once,TRBV28,TRBD1,TRBJ1-2,CASSLQGATSNYGYTF,TGTGCCAGCAGTTTACAGGGGGCTACCTCTAACTATGGCTACACCTTC
.,TRBV5-1,.,TRBJ1-2,CASSFGQTTNYGYTF,TGCGCCAGCAGCTTTGGACAGACGACTAACTATGGCTACACCTTC
.,TRBV2,.,TRBJ2-1,CANSMWASATNEQFF,TGTGCCAACTCAATGTGGGCCTCGGCGACCAATGAGCAGTTCTTC
.,TRBV5-4,TRBD1,TRBJ1-1,CASSPTGDFHTEAFF,TGTGCCAGCAGCCCAACAGGGGACTTCCACACTGAAGCTTTCTTT
.,TRBV10-3,TRBD1,TRBJ2-1,CAISEKGTGLWQFF,TGTGCCATCAGTGAAAAGGGGACAGGGCTATGGCAGTTCTTC
.,TRBV5-6,TRBD1,TRBJ1-4,CASSRKDRGNEKLFF,TGTGCCAGCAGTCGGAAGGACAGGGGGAATGAAAAACTGTTTTTT
.,TRBV20-1,.,TRBJ2-5,CSAVTETQYF,TGCAGTGCTGTAACAGAGACCCAGTACTTC
.,TRBV2,.,TRBJ2-1,CASSEGGGSSYNEQFF,TGTGCCAGCAGTGAGGGCGGGGGCAGCTCCTACAATGAGCAGTTCTTC
.,TRBV6-6,.,TRBJ2-5,CASSYLSGQETQYF,TGTGCCAGCAGTTATCTGAGCGGCCAAGAGACCCAGTACTTC